This passage covers 16 T cell receptor beta chains from one sample sequenced in a study of blood T cell repertoires in COVID-19 (dated by TCRdb to 2020 to 2022). The library came from the immunoSEQ multiplex PCR assay. In TCRdb, the immuneACCESS table is reduced to in-frame sequences with V and J assigned. These tables do not hold every clone; where another copy was compared, an unresolved V gene accounts for under half, and the others remain unexplained. The sample table records hundreds of thousands of clones; roughly 90% of these occur just once. Of the sample, 1.4% falls within the top ten clones. Sequencing was carried out using peripheral blood. The origin of the receptors is a woman in her twenties or thirties with active or convalescent COVID-19.

This clone was counted once. This sequence joins TRBV15 and TRBJ1-3; no firm D call. V lost 11 bases and J lost 1, with 18 bases in between. CDR3 length: 15 residues. Germline V gene sequence: CDR1 LNHNV, CDR2 YYDKDF (reference sequence). CDR3 loop: CAGPADAGSGNTIYF. In nucleotides, the CDR3 is TGTGCCGGACCAGCGGACGCCGGTTCTGGAAACACCATATATTTT.

The V call is TRBV6-5, the J call TRBJ2-7, with TRBD1 matching 12 bases. Germline CDR1 and CDR2: MNHEY and SVGAGI. CDR3 size: 14 residues. V trimming: 7 bases; J trimming: 3 bases; junction bases outside the gene matches: 4. This CDR3 reads CASIGTGGNYEQYF. CDR3 DNA sequence: TGTGCCAGCATCGGGACAGGGGGCAACTACGAGCAGTACTTC.

This clone has a single count. The genes are TRBV3-1 (or the pseudogene TRBV3-2) and TRBJ1-1, with a possible D match to TRBD1 (5 bases). Trimming removed 3 bases from V and 5 bases from J, with 13 bases in between. Germline CDR1 and CDR2: LGHDT and YNNKEL (reference sequence). This CDR3 spans 14 amino acids. For the CDR3, the DNA is TGTGCCAGCAGCCACCGACAGCTTAATACTGAAGCTTTCTTT. Its protein product is CASSHRQLNTEAFF.

Regarding this clone: This specimen includes other DNA sequences encoding the same CDR3. The rearrangement joins TRBV5-4 to TRBJ2-3, with 10 bases aligning to TRBD2. This CDR3 is built from 16 residues. The V and J ends lost 0 bases and 2 bases, in that order; junction bases with no gene match: 3. From germline, CDR1 is SGHNT and CDR2 YYREEE (reference sequence). The CDR3 is CASSLGLAGTTDTQYF. CDR3 in DNA: TGTGCCAGCAGCTTGGGACTAGCGGGTACCACAGATACGCAGTATTTT.

The chain recombines TRBV3-1 (or the pseudogene TRBV3-2) with TRBJ2-1, with TRBD2 matching 13 bases. This CDR3 is built from 17 residues. Germline CDR1 is LGHDT and CDR2 is YNNKEL (reference sequence). With 5 bases clipped from V and 4 bases from J, the junction kept 8 bases outside the gene matches. DNA of the CDR3: TGTGCCAGCAGCGCCCAACTAGCGGGGGGGATATACAATGAGCAGTTCTTC. Translation gives CASSAQLAGGIYNEQFF.

The V call is TRBV6-6, the J call TRBJ1-1, with TRBD1 matching over 9 bases. V lost 4 bases, J lost 1 base, and 7 bases stayed unmatched. Germline-derived CDR1 and CDR2 are MNHNY and SVGAGI (reference sequence). This CDR3 is built from 16 residues. This CDR3 is CASSWGGQGTNTEAFF. The CDR3 DNA reads as TGTGCCAGCAGTTGGGGGGGACAGGGAACGAACACTGAAGCTTTCTTT.

The V and J genes are TRBV5-1 and TRBJ2-2; TRBD1 is a possible D gene (5 bases). CDR1 is SGHRS, CDR2 YFSETQ, per germline. The V end was cut by 4 bases, the J end by 1 base, with 17 bases between. The CDR3 is 17 amino acids. The CDR3 here is CASSPRRDRVNTGELFF. The CDR3 region has the DNA TGCGCCAGCAGCCCACGCAGGGATCGGGTGAACACCGGGGAGCTGTTTTTT.

This clone has just one count. Other DNA sequences from this sample encode an identical CDR3 as well. The chain couples TRBV6-5 to TRBJ1-5; 7 bases align to TRBD1. Germline CDR1 and CDR2: MNHEY and SVGAGI. The CDR3 has 14 residues. J lost 0 bases, V lost 6 bases, and 2 bases had no gene match. CDR3 protein: CASSSGGSNQPQHF. In DNA form, the CDR3 reads TGTGCCAGCAGCTCAGGGGGTAGCAATCAGCCCCAGCATTTT.

The chain combines TRBV7-9 with TRBJ1-6, with TRBD1 as a possible D gene (5 bases). The ends were cut back, 1 base at V and 7 bases at J, with 11 bases in the middle. Germline V gene data show CDR1 as SEHNR and CDR2 as FQNEAQ (reference sequence). The CDR3 loop spans 15 amino acids. The chain's CDR3 is CASSLEGLLNSPLHF. The CDR3 bases are TGTGCCAGCAGCTTAGAGGGACTGCTAAATTCACCCCTCCACTTT. The complete variable domain, with remaining parts taken from reference TRBV7-9 and TRBJ1-6, reads DTGVSQNPRHKITKRGQNVTFRCDPISEHNRLYWYRQTLGQGPEFLTYFQNEAQLEKSRLLSDRFSAERPKGSFSTLEIQRTEQGDSAMYLCASSLEGLLNSPLHFGNGTRLTVT.

This chain uses TRBV6-5 with TRBJ2-7; TRBD2 matches at 10 bases. This CDR3 contains 15 residues. V gave up 10 bases and J gave up 2 bases; unmatched junction bases: 11. Germline CDR1 is MNHEY and CDR2 is SVGAGI. The CDR3 loop is CATGLAAYLTYEQYF. The DNA of the CDR3 is TGTGCCACCGGACTAGCGGCCTATCTTACCTACGAGCAGTACTTC.

The J gene is TRBJ1-2, the V gene TRBV10-3; 7 bases agree with TRBD1. This CDR3 region has 15 residues. CDR1 and CDR2 from the germline V gene are ENHRY and SYGVKD. The V segment lost 3 bases and the J segment 4 bases; nucleotides outside the gene matches: 8. The CDR3 sequence: CAISDPIRDSYGYTF. CDR3 DNA: TGTGCCATCAGTGACCCTATCCGGGACAGCTATGGCTACACCTTC.

The rearrangement links TRBV30 to TRBJ1-1; D might be TRBD1 (6 bases). The ends were cut back, 3 bases at V and 4 bases at J, with 12 bases in the middle. The CDR3 consists of 13 residues. The germline gives CDR1 GTSNPN, CDR2 SVGIG (reference sequence). The CDR3 nucleotides are TGTGCCTGGAGGACAGGATTGGGCACTGAAGCTTTCTTT. It specifies CAWRTGLGTEAFF.

The chain has TRBV19 and TRBJ1-2; D might be TRBD1 (5 bases). The CDR3 has 14 residues. CDR1 is LNHDA and CDR2 is SQIVND in the germline V gene (reference sequence). V was clipped by 5 bases and J by 3 bases, with 13 bases between them. CDR3 protein: CASSVIAGDYGYTF. The CDR3 bases are TGTGCCAGTAGTGTTATCGCGGGGGACTATGGCTACACCTTC. Variable domain in full (rest from reference TRBV19 and TRBJ1-2): DGGITQSPKYLFRKEGQNVTLSCEQNLNHDAMYWYRQDPGQGLRLIYYSQIVNDFQKGDIAEGYSVSREKKESFPLTVTSAQKNPTAFYLCASSVIAGDYGYTFGSGTRLTVV.

The chain combines TRBV29-1 with TRBJ2-3; TRBD2 matches at 9 bases. Germline loops: CDR1 SQVTM, CDR2 ANQGSEA. This CDR3 contains 14 residues. J was trimmed by 0 bases and V by 7 bases; bases with no gene match: 5. CDR3 in DNA: TGCAGCGCGGAGACTAGCGGAAGCACAGATACGCAGTATTTT. It is translated as CSAETSGSTDTQYF.

The J gene is TRBJ2-1, the V gene TRBV27; 10 bases match TRBD2. Germline V lookup: CDR1 MNHEY, CDR2 SMNVEV (reference sequence). The CDR3 covers 14 residues. V shed 3 bases and J 7 bases; nucleotides not matched to a gene: 3. Written as DNA, the CDR3 is TGTGCCAGCAGTTTTACTAGCGGGAATAATGAGCAGTTCTTC. This translates into CASSFTSGNNEQFF.

This chain uses TRBV19 with TRBJ1-4; D not certain. This CDR3 contains 16 residues. Germline V lookup: CDR1 LNHDA, CDR2 SQIVND (reference sequence). The germline V and J ends were trimmed by 3 bases and 0 bases, with 11 bases remaining between them. The CDR3 nucleotides are TGTGCCAGTAGTATCCGGACTGTCGCAACTAATGAAAAACTGTTTTTT. Amino acid sequence: CASSIRTVATNEKLFF.